The 30 T cell receptor beta chains below come from one sample, sequenced in a study of blood T cell repertoires in COVID-19. Assay used: immunoSEQ multiplex PCR; TCRdb lists only in-frame clones, some missing. The profile covers around 200,000 clones, with approximately 85% appearing a single time and 9.8% taken by the ten largest. Sequencing input: peripheral blood. All receptors derive from a woman over 75 with acute or convalescent COVID-19.

The chain recombines TRBV27 with TRBJ2-7; perhaps TRBD1 as D (7 bases). From germline, CDR1 is MNHEY and CDR2 SMNVEV (reference sequence). CDR3 length: 18 residues. The V and J ends lost 4 bases and 6 bases respectively, with 28 bases between them. Written as DNA, the CDR3 is TGTGCCAGCAGTTCCACCGGGTGGGGGGCCCTACAGGGGTTCGAGCAGTACTTC. Translated: CASSSTGWGALQGFEQYF.

This clone has just one count. The genes are TRBV20-1 and TRBJ2-7, with D possibly matching TRBD2 (5 bases). The CDR3 runs 11 residues. In germline, CDR1 is DFQATT, CDR2 SNEGSKA (reference sequence). Trimming took off 6 bases at V and 4 bases at J, with 10 bases between the two ends. The CDR3 region is CSALRGYEQYF. CDR3 coding DNA: TGCAGTGCGCTTCGGGGATACGAGCAGTACTTC.

This clone was observed a few times. The gene calls are TRBV5-1 and TRBJ1-3; 7 bases map to TRBD1. The germline V gene encodes CDR1 SGHRS and CDR2 YFSETQ. The V gene end was trimmed by 4 bases and the J gene end by 3 bases; junction bases not matched to a gene: 10. The CDR3 covers 16 residues. The CDR3 DNA sequence: TGCGCCAGCAGCCCCGGAAACAGGGGAGGTGGAAACACCATATATTTT. Protein sequence: CASSPGNRGGGNTIYF.

The V gene is TRBV5-1, the J gene TRBJ2-7; TRBD1 agrees at 8 bases. Looked up from germline, CDR1 is SGHRS and CDR2 is YFSETQ. J gave up 2 bases and V 1 base, and 5 bases lay outside the gene matches. There are 15 residues in the CDR3. CDR3: CASSLRDRGTYEQYF. CDR3 bases: TGCGCCAGCAGCTTGCGCGACAGGGGAACCTACGAGCAGTACTTC. Based on the CDR3 plus reference TRBV5-1 and TRBJ2-7, the full variable domain is KAGVTQTPRYLIKTRGQQVTLSCSPISGHRSVSWYQQTPGQGLQFLFEYFSETQRNKGNFPGRFSGRQFSNSRSEMNVSTLELGDSALYLCASSLRDRGTYEQYFGPGTRLTVT.

This sequence joins TRBV19 and TRBJ2-7; D is possibly TRBD2 (5 bases). The CDR3 runs to 16 residues. Germline V gene lookup returns CDR1 LNHDA and CDR2 SQIVND (reference sequence). The V end lost 3 bases, the J end lost 3 bases, and 18 bases lay between the germline ends. CDR3 nucleotides: TGTGCCAGTAGTATCCTAGCAGGAGCCCAGGTCTACGAGCAGTACTTC. As protein: CASSILAGAQVYEQYF.

This chain links TRBV6-6 with TRBJ2-7; D is uncertain. V dropped 4 bases and J dropped 4 bases, with 11 bases sitting between them. From germline, CDR1 is MNHNY and CDR2 SVGAGI (reference sequence). The CDR3 loop spans 13 amino acids. CDR3 DNA: TGTGCCAGCAGTTTTGGGCTTTCTTACGAGCAGTACTTC. This codes for CASSFGLSYEQYF.

The chain joins TRBV9 to TRBJ2-1, with 13 bases that match TRBD2. V shed 0 bases and J 2 bases; nucleotides not matched to a gene: 8. The CDR3 runs to 19 residues. The germline V gene encodes CDR1 SGDLS and CDR2 YYNGEE. The CDR3 loop is CASSVGGTSGRGTYNEQFF. The CDR3 coding sequence is TGTGCCAGCAGCGTAGGCGGTACTAGCGGGAGGGGGACCTACAATGAGCAGTTCTTC.

The DNA of the CDR3 is TGTGCCAGCAGCTTAATCGCGGGGGATAGGACTGAAGCTTTCTTT. Translated, it gives CASSLIAGDRTEAFF. The gene calls are TRBV7-2 and TRBJ1-1; D perhaps matches TRBD1 (5 bases). Between the trimmed V and J ends, which lost 2 bases and 5 bases, there was a span of 15 bases. CDR1 is SGHTA and CDR2 is FQGNSA in the germline V gene. The CDR3 sequence is 15 residues long.

There are a few counts of this clone. V gene TRBV7-3 combines with J gene TRBJ2-2; 12 bases fit TRBD2. J gave up 5 bases and V 5 bases, and 12 bases lay outside the gene matches. The germline V gene encodes CDR1 SGHTA and CDR2 FQGTGA. CDR3 length: 18 amino acids. CDR3 nucleotides: TGTGCCAGCAGCCCAGCGGCTAGCGGGAGGGGAGGAACCGGGGAGCTGTTTTTT. It encodes CASSPAASGRGGTGELFF.

This rearrangement joins TRBV4-3 to TRBJ1-2, with 7 bases aligning to TRBD1. Losses at the gene ends were 3 bases for V and 4 bases for J; bases not matched to a gene: 8. Per germline, CDR1 LGHNA and CDR2 YSLEER. The CDR3 has 15 residues. The CDR3 coding sequence is TGCGCCAGCAGCCACGGGACAGAAAGGGGCTATGGCTACACCTTC. This sequence encodes CASSHGTERGYGYTF.

This clone appeared a single time. The chain links TRBV5-1 to TRBJ1-3, with D uncertain. This CDR3 spans 13 amino acids. V dropped 4 bases and J dropped 4 bases, with 9 bases sitting between them. CDR1 is SGHRS and CDR2 is YFSETQ in the germline V gene. The CDR3 protein is CASSQTIGNTIYF. The CDR3 nucleotides are TGCGCCAGCAGCCAGACAATAGGAAACACCATATATTTT.

The V and J genes are TRBV28 and TRBJ1-6, with D tentatively TRBD1 (6 bases). CDR1 and CDR2 from the germline V gene are MDHEN and SYDVKM. This CDR3 region has 14 residues. V was clipped by 10 bases and J by 7 bases, with 17 bases between them. The CDR3 protein is CATLTGTPNSPLHF. In DNA, the CDR3 is TGTGCCACCTTAACCGGGACACCAAATTCACCCCTCCACTTT.

The chain is built from TRBV28 and TRBJ2-5, with 9 bases aligning to TRBD2. In germline, CDR1 is MDHEN, CDR2 SYDVKM. The CDR3 has 16 amino acids. V dropped 3 bases and J dropped 5; count of bases not matched to a gene: 10. CDR3 nucleotides: TGTGCCAGCAGTTTCACGTTTAGCGGGGGTGGGGAGACCCAGTACTTC. It encodes CASSFTFSGGGETQYF.

This chain connects TRBV20-1 to TRBJ1-4; D unresolved. This CDR3 region has 15 residues. Germline V lookup: CDR1 DFQATT, CDR2 SNEGSKA (reference sequence). Deletions cut 3 bases from V and 4 bases from J, with 15 bases between. CDR3 sequence (DNA): TGCAGTGCTAGTTTCAGAGCGACGGTTAATGAAAAACTGTTTTTT. It encodes CSASFRATVNEKLFF.

With respect to this clone: Other DNA sequences in this specimen translate into the identical CDR3. The chain employs TRBV5-4 and TRBJ2-5, with 8 bases lining up with TRBD1. Germline-derived CDR1 and CDR2 are SGHNT and YYREEE (reference sequence). Trimming took 4 bases from V and 1 from J; bases not matched to a gene: 3. The CDR3 covers 14 residues. CDR3 sequence reads: CASSLDRVQETQYF. CDR3 sequence (DNA): TGTGCCAGCAGCCTGGACAGGGTCCAAGAGACCCAGTACTTC.

This sequence joins TRBV2 and TRBJ2-3; 15 bases match TRBD2. The CDR3 loop spans 17 amino acids. CDR1 SNHLY and CDR2 FYNNEI come from the germline V gene. V trimming: 6 bases; J trimming: 3 bases; junction bases outside the gene matches: 7. DNA for the CDR3: TGTGCCAGCAGCACCCTAGGGACTAGCGGGGGGACAGATACGCAGTATTTT. As protein: CASSTLGTSGGTDTQYF.

This chain links TRBV7-7 with TRBJ2-3; TRBD2 agrees at 9 bases. V lost 5 bases and J lost 5; bases outside the gene matches: 14. The length of the CDR3 is 17 residues. Looked up from germline, CDR1 is SSHAT and CDR2 is FNYEAQ (reference sequence). The CDR3 here is CASSRGVGGGAEDTQYF. The CDR3 DNA follows: TGTGCCAGCAGCCGAGGGGTAGGCGGGGGGGCGGAAGATACGCAGTATTTT.

This chain uses TRBV12-3 or TRBV12-4 with TRBJ1-2; the match to TRBD1 covers 8 bases. The CDR3 consists of 13 residues. V shed 2 bases, J shed 6 bases, and the junction held 2 bases outside the gene matches. This chain's CDR3 is CASSLRTGNGYTF. In DNA, the CDR3 is TGTGCCAGCAGTTTAAGGACAGGGAATGGCTACACCTTC.

V usage is TRBV2 and J usage is TRBJ2-1; 7 bases are a match to TRBD2. The J segment lost 15 bases and the V segment lost 6 bases, leaving 8 bases of the junction unmatched. The CDR3 runs to 11 residues. CDR1 and CDR2 from the germline V gene are SNHLY and FYNNEI. The CDR3 coding sequence is TGTGCCAGCAGCGCCAGCGGGAATGGGTTCTTC. Encoded protein: CASSASGNGFF. Full variable domain (remainder filled in from reference TRBV2 and TRBJ2-1): EPEVTQTPSHQVTQMGQEVILRCVPISNHLYFYWYRQILGQKVEFLVSFYNNEISEKSEIFDDQFSVERPDGSNFTLKIRSTKLEDSAMYFCASSASGNGFFGPGTRLTVL.

The rearrangement joins TRBV19 to TRBJ2-3, with a possible D match to TRBD1 (5 bases). Germline assignment: CDR1 LNHDA and CDR2 SQIVND (reference sequence). CDR3 length: 14 amino acids. V was shortened by 7 bases and J by 7 bases, with 18 bases between the two germline ends. As DNA, the CDR3 is TGTGCCAGTACCCCGCCTGGGGCCCGTCATACGCAGTATTTT. This gives the protein CASTPPGARHTQYF. Filled out from reference TRBV19 and TRBJ2-3, the complete variable domain reads DGGITQSPKYLFRKEGQNVTLSCEQNLNHDAMYWYRQDPGQGLRLIYYSQIVNDFQKGDIAEGYSVSREKKESFPLTVTSAQKNPTAFYLCASTPPGARHTQYFGPGTRLTVL.

The sample holds a few counts of this clone. The chain joins TRBV5-4 to TRBJ2-7; tentative D call: TRBD1 (6 bases). The CDR3 consists of 15 residues. Germline V gene sequence: CDR1 SGHNT, CDR2 YYREEE (reference sequence). Trimming pared 3 bases from V and 6 bases from J, leaving 19 bases between. This CDR3 is CASSYQGSTNLEQYF. DNA for the CDR3: TGTGCCAGCAGCTACCAGGGGTCCACGAACCTCGAGCAGTACTTC. The whole variable domain, remainder taken from reference TRBV5-4 and TRBJ2-7, is ETGVTQSPTHLIKTRGQQVTLRCSSQSGHNTVSWYQQALGQGPQFIFQYYREEENGRGNFPPRFSGLQFPNYSSELNVNALELDDSALYLCASSYQGSTNLEQYFGPGTRLTVT.

V usage is TRBV28 and J usage is TRBJ2-7; no reliable D call. Per the germline V gene, CDR1 is MDHEN and CDR2 is SYDVKM. V was clipped by 5 bases and J by 3 bases, with 2 bases between them. The length of the CDR3 is 10 residues. The DNA for the CDR3 is TGTGCCAGCAGTCTCTACGAGCAGTACTTC. Its translation: CASSLYEQYF.

The chain is built from TRBV7-2 and TRBJ1-1, with 7 bases matching TRBD1. The germline gives CDR1 SGHTA, CDR2 FQGNSA. The CDR3 is made up of 14 amino acids. V shed 5 bases and J 4 bases; nucleotides not matched to a gene: 7. The DNA for the CDR3 is TGTGCCAGCAGCCTTAGACAGGGTGGCACTGAAGCTTTCTTT. This gives the protein CASSLRQGGTEAFF. Drawing the rest from reference TRBV7-2 and TRBJ1-1, the complete variable domain is GAGVSQSPSNKVTEKGKDVELRCDPISGHTALYWYRQSLGQGLEFLIYFQGNSAPDKSGLPSDRFSAERTGGSVSTLTIQRTQQEDSAVYLCASSLRQGGTEAFFGQGTRLTVV.

The chain joins TRBV11-3 to TRBJ2-1; 14 bases agree with TRBD2. J lost 15 bases, V lost 7 bases, and 14 bases had no gene match. CDR3 length: 15 residues. Germline V gene data show CDR1 as SGHNT and CDR2 as YENEEA. CDR3: CASNNGLAGGTPPFF. The CDR3 DNA reads TGTGCCAGCAACAATGGACTAGCGGGGGGTACCCCGCCGTTCTTC.

This chain connects TRBV6-6 to TRBJ1-6; D possibly corresponds to TRBD1 (5 bases). From germline, CDR1 is MNHNY and CDR2 SVGAGI (reference sequence). The CDR3 sequence is 15 residues long. V dropped 5 bases and J dropped 4 bases, with 12 bases sitting between them. Written as DNA, the CDR3 is TGTGCCAGCAGTACACGCGGGGCTTATAATTCACCCCTCCACTTT. This sequence encodes CASSTRGAYNSPLHF.

The chain links TRBV7-2 to TRBJ1-1; D ambiguous. The CDR3 totals 13 residues. Per germline, CDR1 SGHTA and CDR2 FQGNSA. V dropped 4 bases and J dropped 10 bases, with 16 bases sitting between them. The CDR3 DNA is TGTGCCAGCAGCTCGGTTGAGGGCCGATCAGCTTTCTTT. Amino acids: CASSSVEGRSAFF.

This clone was picked up a small number of times. The chain is built from TRBV7-2 and TRBJ1-3; D uncertain. The V gene lost 5 bases and the J gene lost 0 bases, with 8 bases spanning the gap. This CDR3 is built from 14 residues. Germline V gene lookup returns CDR1 SGHTA and CDR2 FQGNSA. The CDR3 region is CASSPPGSGNTIYF. The CDR3 bases are TGTGCCAGCAGCCCGCCCGGCTCTGGAAACACCATATATTTT.

The sample holds a few counts of this clone. The genes are TRBV5-4 and TRBJ2-2; TRBD2 agrees at 7 bases. CDR1 SGHNT and CDR2 YYREEE come from the germline V gene (reference sequence). The V and J ends lost 4 bases and 7 bases, in that order; junction bases with no gene match: 10. The CDR3 consists of 15 residues. CDR3 amino acids: CASSPGLQRGGELFF. The CDR3 nucleotides are TGTGCCAGCAGCCCAGGACTTCAGCGGGGCGGGGAGCTGTTTTTT.

The chain uses TRBV3-1 (or the pseudogene TRBV3-2) and TRBJ2-1; D is possibly TRBD2 (5 bases). Deletions cut 3 bases from V and 3 bases from J, with 15 bases between. There are 16 residues in the CDR3. From germline, CDR1 is LGHDT and CDR2 YNNKEL (reference sequence). For the CDR3, the DNA is TGTGCCAGCAGCCAGGGAGTTTACCCCGTCTACAATGAGCAGTTCTTC. It encodes CASSQGVYPVYNEQFF.

The chain recombines TRBV5-1 with TRBJ2-7; D is perhaps TRBD2 (7 bases). V lost 0 bases and J 5 bases, leaving 18 bases between the germline ends. CDR1 is SGHRS and CDR2 is YFSETQ in the germline V gene. There are 16 residues in the CDR3. CDR3 loop: CASSLGISAGQHEQYF. DNA of the CDR3: TGCGCCAGCAGCTTGGGGATTTCAGCGGGACAACACGAGCAGTACTTC.